This TCR beta chain was retrieved from a study of radiotherapy plus CTLA-4 blockade in lung cancer. Regarding the study as a whole: Among blood TCR repertoires after radiotherapy plus ipilimumab, tumor-derived clones expanded. Early blood T cell clone dynamics reportedly forecast response best, with interferon-beta.

After removal of 2 bases from V and 3 bases from J, the junction contained 9 bases not matched to a gene. Germline V CDR1 and CDR2: MGHDK, SYGVNS. CDR3 length: 18 residues. Each patient with chemo-refractory metastatic non-small-cell lung cancer was treated with focal radiation plus CTLA-4 blockade using ipilimumab. This clone has a handful of counts. The antigen remains undetermined. The method was immunoSEQ multiplex PCR; TCRdb's version includes in-frame clones alone and lacks a portion of them. The table includes tens of thousands of clones, roughly 79% detected once. V usage is TRBV25-1 and J usage is TRBJ1-3, with 11 bases aligning to TRBD1. This sequence was found in a human donor with non-small cell lung cancer that progressed on radiotherapy plus ipilimumab. The input for sequencing was peripheral blood, taken from a patient treated with radiotherapy plus ipilimumab. The CDR3 coding sequence is TGTGCCAGCAGTGAACCGGACAGGGGGCCTTCCTTTGGAAACACCATATATTTT. It codes for CASSEPDRGPSFGNTIYF.